Following are 24 T cell receptor beta chains from one sample sequenced in a study of T cells in women clearing cervical HPV infection. Using immunoSEQ multiplex PCR, the repertoire was profiled, and TCRdb retains in-frame clones only, with some absent. The sample table sets out tens of thousands of clones. Sequencing was carried out using blood buffy coat. Receptors were obtained from a woman aged 18 to 75 with a cervical HPV16 infection that either progressed to CIN3+ or cleared (not recorded which).

By frequency, this clone registers medium-sized. The read terminates 3 residues before the CDR3 end, so the remaining end is supplied by the germline J gene. The rearrangement links TRBV2 to TRBJ1-4; 9 nucleotides agree with TRBD1. Germline values: CDR1 SNHLY, CDR2 FYNNEI. The V and J ends lost 5 bases and 6 bases, in that order; junction bases with no gene match: 10. This CDR3 spans 16 amino acids. The sequenced CDR3 bases are TGTGCCAGCAGTCCCCCGGGACAGGGTCGTCATGAAAAA. It is translated as CASSPPGQGRHEK. The full CDR3 protein is CASSPPGQGRHEKLFF.

Comments on this clone: Coverage ceases 3 residues before the CDR3 finishes, and the germline J gene fills in the end. This chain joins TRBV10-2 and TRBJ2-3; TRBD1 matches 9 bases. The CDR3 spans 14 residues. Germline loops: CDR1 WSHSY, CDR2 SAAADI. The CDR3 sequence is CASSRGQGKVTQYF. The covered CDR3 bases are TGCGCCAGCAGTCGAGGACAGGGGAAGGTCACG.

For this clone: Read data end 3 residues before the CDR3 end; the end is taken from the germline J gene. V gene TRBV2 combines with J gene TRBJ1-1; 9 bases match TRBD1. CDR1 and CDR2 (germline): SNHLY, FYNNEI. CDR3 length: 15 residues. The covered CDR3 bases are TGTGCCAGCAGTAAGGAACAGGGGGCAGGGGAGACA. The encoded protein is CASSKEQGAGET. The whole CDR3 sequence reads CASSKEQGAGETAFF.

Comments on this clone: The missing CDR3 end, 3 residues past where the read stops, is filled in from the germline J gene. The chain employs TRBV2 and TRBJ1-5, with 7 nucleotides matching TRBD1. Germline CDR1 and CDR2: SNHLY and FYNNEI. This CDR3 contains 14 residues. The trim removed 4 bases at V and 5 bases at J, leaving 5 bases unmatched. Partial CDR3 DNA: TGTGCCAGCAGTGGACAGGGTGGGCATCAGCCC. Translating gives CASSGQGGHQP. The full-length CDR3 reads as CASSGQGGHQPQHF. Full variable domain (outside the CDR3, taken from reference TRBV2 and TRBJ1-5): EPEVTQTPSHQVTQMGQEVILRCVPISNHLYFYWYRQILGQKVEFLVSFYNNEISEKSEIFDDQFSVERPDGSNFTLKIRSTKLEDSAMYFCASSGQGGHQPQHFGDGTRLSIL.

On this clone itself: The CDR3 extends 3 residues past the end of the read, so its final part is completed from the germline J gene. This rearrangement joins TRBV7-9 to TRBJ2-3; TRBD2 might be the D (5 bases). The CDR3 runs to 14 residues. Germline values: CDR1 SEHNR, CDR2 FQNEAQ (reference sequence). The V end was cut by 3 bases, the J end by 2 bases, with 9 bases between. CDR3 region: CASSFGLYTDTQYF. CDR3 DNA (partial): TGTGCCAGCAGCTTTGGACTGTACACAGATACG.

In regard to this clone: The DNA ends 3 residues before the CDR3 does, and the rest of the CDR3 is filled in from the germline J gene. The V gene is TRBV4-2, the J gene TRBJ2-7; D is undetermined. The CDR3 is made up of 15 amino acids. Germline lookup yields CDR1 LGHNA and CDR2 YNFKEQ. Deletions cut 2 bases from V and 2 bases from J, with 13 bases between. CDR3 bases read: TGTGCCAGCAGCCAACAGGATAACCCCACCTACGAG. It translates to CASSQQDNPTYE. The full CDR3 protein is CASSQQDNPTYEQYF.

As for this clone: The read ends 3 residues shy of where the CDR3 ends; the end is completed using the germline J gene. The V and J genes are TRBV20-1 and TRBJ2-7, with 14 bases fitting TRBD2. V was pared by 5 bases and J by 0 bases, with 9 bases of the junction left unmatched. The germline gives CDR1 DFQATT, CDR2 SNEGSKA (reference sequence). This CDR3 has 17 amino acids. This CDR3 reads CSAYGTSGRSLSYEQYF. The sequenced part of the CDR3 DNA is TGCAGTGCTTACGGGACTAGCGGGAGATCCCTCTCCTACGAG.

Worth noting for this clone: The read ends 3 residues shy of where the CDR3 ends; the end is completed using the germline J gene. The V call is TRBV11-2, the J call TRBJ1-1, with 9 bases that match TRBD1. CDR3 length equals 13 residues. Germline CDR1 reads SGHAT; CDR2 reads FQNNGV. The V segment lost 6 bases and the J segment 7 bases; nucleotides outside the gene matches: 6. This CDR3 reads CASSYRGLGEAFF. CDR3 DNA, as far as it was read: TGTGCCAGCAGTTACAGGGGGCTCGGTGAA.

Worth noting for this clone: The read gets to within 3 residues of the CDR3 end, and the germline J gene fills in the rest. The genes are TRBV12-3 or TRBV12-4 and TRBJ2-1; 7 bases match TRBD2. Trimming took 5 bases from V and 3 from J; bases not matched to a gene: 7. The CDR3 has 15 residues. The CDR3 DNA, read in part, is TGTGCCAGCAGTATTAGACTAGCTGTCTACAATGAG. It encodes CASSIRLAVYNE. The complete CDR3 sequence is CASSIRLAVYNEQFF.

Points on this clone: The DNA ends 3 residues before the CDR3 does, and the rest of the CDR3 is filled in from the germline J gene. The chain is built from TRBV2 and TRBJ2-5; TRBD1 matches at 8 bases. The CDR3 length is 14 residues. The V segment lost 5 bases and the J segment 2 bases; nucleotides outside the gene matches: 4. The germline gives CDR1 SNHLY, CDR2 FYNNEI. CDR3 DNA, as far as it was read: TGTGCCAGCAGTCCACAGGGGGTACAAGAGACC. Encoded protein: CASSPQGVQET. The full CDR3 sequence reads CASSPQGVQETQYF.

Comments on this clone: With the read ending 3 residues before the CDR3 end, the germline J gene is used to fill in that end. The genes are TRBV18 and TRBJ2-5; unclear D gene. V was clipped by 5 bases and J by 2 bases, with 9 bases between them. The CDR3 is made up of 13 amino acids. The germline V gene encodes CDR1 KGHSH and CDR2 LQKENI. CDR3 bases read: TGTGCCAGCTCAGCAACACCACAAGAGACC. This codes for CASSATPQET. The CDR3 in full is CASSATPQETQYF.

About this clone: The observed sequence ends 3 residues before the CDR3 terminus, with the missing tail filled in from the germline J gene. The rearrangement links TRBV7-9 to TRBJ1-1; tentative D call: TRBD1 (5 bases). The germline V gene has CDR1 SEHNR and CDR2 FQNEAQ (reference sequence). CDR3 length: 11 amino acids. The CDR3 DNA, read in part, is TGTGCCAGCAGCTTATCAAAGGGG. Its protein product is CASSLSKG. The full CDR3 is CASSLSKGAFF.

Comments on this clone: The read gets to within 3 residues of the CDR3 end, and the germline J gene fills in the rest. This chain connects TRBV20-1 to TRBJ1-2; D ambiguous. This CDR3 region has 12 residues. The germline V gene encodes CDR1 DFQATT and CDR2 SNEGSKA (reference sequence). The CDR3 sequence is CSGSSHSYDYTF. The covered CDR3 bases are TGCAGTGGTAGCTCCCACTCCTACGAC.

CDR3 residues: CASTPGQANYGQYF. The sequenced CDR3 bases are TGTGCCAGCACTCCGGGACAGGCTAACTATGGT. This chain connects TRBV7-9 to TRBJ2-4; 8 bases line up with TRBD1. The read ends 3 residues before the CDR3 terminus; that terminus is restored from the germline J gene. There are 14 residues in the CDR3. Germline V gene sequence: CDR1 SEHNR, CDR2 FQNEAQ (reference sequence).

To note about this clone: With the read ending 3 residues before the CDR3 end, the germline J gene is used to fill in that end. The V gene is TRBV12-3 or TRBV12-4, the J gene TRBJ2-3, with D possibly called TRBD1 or TRBD2 (6 bases each). V was cut by 1 base and J by 3 bases, with 17 bases left in between. The CDR3 has 17 amino acids. CDR3 bases read: TGTGCCAGCAGTTTAGGGCGGGACACCCAAAGGACAGATACG. This encodes CASSLGRDTQRTDT. The CDR3 as a whole reads CASSLGRDTQRTDTQYF.

In regard to this clone: Coverage ceases 3 residues before the CDR3 finishes, and the germline J gene fills in the end. V and J are TRBV12-3 or TRBV12-4 and TRBJ2-1, with TRBD2 matching 8 bases. V gave up 4 bases and J gave up 8 bases; unmatched junction bases: 16. The CDR3 loop spans 17 amino acids. Partial CDR3 DNA: TGTGCCAGCAGTTCTACCCTCGCGGCGGGAGGAAGGGATGAG. Protein: CASSSTLAAGGRDE. The whole CDR3 sequence is CASSSTLAAGGRDEQFF.

A remark on this clone: The read falls 3 residues short of the CDR3 end, and the missing part is taken from the germline J gene. The chain combines TRBV5-1 with TRBJ2-1; 7 bases are shared with TRBD2. Germline lookup yields CDR1 SGHRS and CDR2 YFSETQ. This CDR3 contains 16 residues. Unmatched junction bases numbered 12, after V lost 2 bases and J lost 7 bases. CDR3 amino acids: CASSLRAGSMGNEQFF. The DNA read from the CDR3 is TGCGCCAGCAGCTTACGAGCGGGATCGATGGGGAATGAG.

As concerns this clone: The junction departs from the called germline gene at one end, perhaps through a read error. From the germline J gene comes the end of the CDR3, since the read stops 3 residues before it. The same CDR3 arises from other DNA sequences in this sample as well. The rearrangement joins TRBV30 to TRBJ1-3, with 8 bases identical to TRBD1. Germline CDR1 is GTSNPN and CDR2 is SVGIG (reference sequence). The CDR3 has 13 residues. The CDR3 DNA, read in part, is TGTGCCTGTTTACAGGGGGGAGGAAACACA. Its translation: CACLQGGGNT. The whole CDR3 protein is CACLQGGGNTIYF.

Remarks on this clone: Read coverage stops 3 residues before the CDR3 terminus; the germline J gene supplies the remainder. The chain joins TRBV5-1 to TRBJ1-1, with 8 bases that match TRBD1. This CDR3 is built from 14 residues. CDR1 is SGHRS, CDR2 YFSETQ, per germline. The CDR3 spells CASSPATGEVWAFF. Partial CDR3 DNA: TGCGCCAGCAGCCCCGCGACAGGGGAAGTATGG.

Worth noting for this clone: Read data end 3 residues before the CDR3 end; the end is taken from the germline J gene. The J gene is TRBJ2-3, the V gene TRBV19; D may be TRBD1 (6 bases). CDR1 LNHDA and CDR2 SQIVND come from the germline V gene (reference sequence). This CDR3 is 14 amino acids long. Trimming left V 3 bases short and J 5 bases short, with 12 bases between. The CDR3 bases that were read are TGTGCCAGTAGTATTTCAAGGGGGATAGATACG. This translates into CASSISRGIDT. The full CDR3 reads CASSISRGIDTQYF.

Points on this clone: The CDR3 end falls 3 residues outside the read, so it is completed with the germline J gene. The chain uses TRBV6-1 and TRBJ2-2; D is ambiguous. CDR1 and CDR2 (germline): MNHNS, SASEGT. CDR3 size: 16 residues. The chain's CDR3 is CASSEAHGSTNEKLFF. Incomplete CDR3 DNA: TGTGCCAGCAGTGAAGCGCACGGGTCCACTAATGAAAAG.

Comment on this clone: Coverage ceases 3 residues before the CDR3 finishes, and the germline J gene fills in the end. The gene calls are TRBV6-1 and TRBJ2-1; TRBD2 aligns across 10 bases. The J segment lost 6 bases and the V segment lost 4 bases, leaving 9 bases of the junction unmatched. Germline V lookup: CDR1 MNHNS, CDR2 SASEGT. CDR3 size: 16 residues. CDR3 DNA (partial): TGTGCCAGCAGTGCCTTCACTAGCGGGACCATCAATGAG. This gives the protein CASSAFTSGTINE. The full CDR3 protein is CASSAFTSGTINEQFF.

This chain's CDR3 is CASSLAPAEQETQYF. CDR3 DNA, as far as it was read: TGTGCCAGCAGCTTAGCCCCAGCGGAGCAAGAGACC. The gene calls are TRBV7-9 and TRBJ2-5, with a tentative D call TRBD2 (5 bases). The CDR3 end lies 3 residues beyond the end of the read and is filled in from the germline J gene. The germline V gene encodes CDR1 SEHNR and CDR2 FQNEAQ (reference sequence). The CDR3 extends over 15 amino acids. The ends were cut back, 0 bases at V and 2 bases at J, with 10 bases in the middle.

With regard to this clone: The missing CDR3 end, 3 residues past where the read stops, is filled in from the germline J gene. The chain recombines TRBV5-1 with TRBJ2-1; TRBD1 matches 10 bases. Germline trimming cut 4 bases from V and 4 bases from J; bases unmatched to any gene: 5. Per the germline V gene, CDR1 is SGHRS and CDR2 is YFSETQ. The CDR3 covers 15 residues. The CDR3 bases that were read are TGCGCCAGCAGCGTAGGGACAGGGGCTTACAATGAG. It specifies CASSVGTGAYNE. The full CDR3 reads CASSVGTGAYNEQFF.